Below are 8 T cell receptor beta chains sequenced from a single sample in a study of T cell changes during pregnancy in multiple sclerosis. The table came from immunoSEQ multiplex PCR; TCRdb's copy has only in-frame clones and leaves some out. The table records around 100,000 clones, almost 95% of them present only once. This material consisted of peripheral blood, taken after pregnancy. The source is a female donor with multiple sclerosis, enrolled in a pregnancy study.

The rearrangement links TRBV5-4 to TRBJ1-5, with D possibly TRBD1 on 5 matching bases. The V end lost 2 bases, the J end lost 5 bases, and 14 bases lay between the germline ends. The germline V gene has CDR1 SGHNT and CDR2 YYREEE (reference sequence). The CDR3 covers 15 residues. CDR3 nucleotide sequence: TGTGCCAGCAGCTTTGGAGGGGATCGCGATCAGCCCCAGCATTTT. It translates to CASSFGGDRDQPQHF.

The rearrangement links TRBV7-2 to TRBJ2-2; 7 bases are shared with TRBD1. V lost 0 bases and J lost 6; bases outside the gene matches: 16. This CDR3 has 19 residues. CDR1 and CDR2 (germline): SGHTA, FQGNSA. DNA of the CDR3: TGTGCCAGCAGCTTAGCGTCGACAGGGATCCGGTACGATGCCGGGGAGCTGTTTTTT. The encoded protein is CASSLASTGIRYDAGELFF.

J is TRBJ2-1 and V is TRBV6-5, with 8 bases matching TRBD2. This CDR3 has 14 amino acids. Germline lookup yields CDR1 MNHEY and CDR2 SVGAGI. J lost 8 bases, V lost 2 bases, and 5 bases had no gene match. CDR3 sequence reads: CASSYAGGVYEQFF. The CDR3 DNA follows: TGTGCCAGCAGTTACGCGGGAGGAGTGTATGAGCAGTTCTTC.

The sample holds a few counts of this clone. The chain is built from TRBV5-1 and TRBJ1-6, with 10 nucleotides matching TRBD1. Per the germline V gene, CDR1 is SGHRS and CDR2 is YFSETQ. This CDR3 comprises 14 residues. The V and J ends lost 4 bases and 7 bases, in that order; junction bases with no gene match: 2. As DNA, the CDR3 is TGCGCCAGCAGCCTGGGACAGGGGAATTCACCCCTCCACTTT. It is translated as CASSLGQGNSPLHF.

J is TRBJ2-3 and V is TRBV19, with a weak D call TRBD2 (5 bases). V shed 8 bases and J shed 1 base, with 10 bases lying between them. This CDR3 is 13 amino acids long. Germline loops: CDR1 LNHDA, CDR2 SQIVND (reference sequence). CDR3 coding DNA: TGTGCCAGTGAAGTGGGAGGCACAGATACGCAGTATTTT. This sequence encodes CASEVGGTDTQYF.

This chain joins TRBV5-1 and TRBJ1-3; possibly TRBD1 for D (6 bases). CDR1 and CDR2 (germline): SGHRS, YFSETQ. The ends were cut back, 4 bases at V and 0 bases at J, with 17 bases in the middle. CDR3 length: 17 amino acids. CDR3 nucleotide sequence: TGCGCCAGCAGCCCGTTGGACAGCCAAAACTCTGGAAACACCATATATTTT. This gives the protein CASSPLDSQNSGNTIYF.

The CDR3 sequence is CASIVTGGTEAFF. The CDR3, as DNA: TGTGCCAGTATAGTAACAGGGGGCACTGAAGCTTTCTTT. This chain joins TRBV19 and TRBJ1-1; TRBD1 aligns across 8 bases. Germline trimming cut 7 bases from V and 4 bases from J; bases unmatched to any gene: 5. The germline V gene encodes CDR1 LNHDA and CDR2 SQIVND (reference sequence). CDR3 size: 13 residues.

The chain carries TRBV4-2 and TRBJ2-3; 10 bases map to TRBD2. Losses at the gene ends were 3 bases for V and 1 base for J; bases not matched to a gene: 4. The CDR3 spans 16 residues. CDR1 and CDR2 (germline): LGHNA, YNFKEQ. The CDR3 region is CASSQVAGGGTDTQYF. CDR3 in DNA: TGTGCCAGCAGCCAGGTAGCGGGGGGTGGCACAGATACGCAGTATTTT.